The 30 T cell receptor beta chains listed next were all sequenced from one sample in a study of identical twins. Via MiXCR, TCRdb re-called the 5' RACE reads, giving one row per CDR3 protein. The sample holds about 700,000 distinct CDR3 sequences, around 8.6% seen once. In addition, the sample was reused for a study of yellow fever vaccine responses in identical twins.

The sequenced sample consisted of PBMCs. The origin of the receptors is a woman between 18 and 30 years old in good health.

V and J are TRBV20-1 and TRBJ2-7, with TRBD2 as a possible D gene (5 bases). V gave up 3 bases and J gave up 5 bases, with 17 bases separating them. Germline assignment: CDR1 DFQATT and CDR2 SNEGSKA (reference sequence). The CDR3 contains 14 residues. Written as DNA, the CDR3 is TGCAGTGCTAGCGAACTAGTAACCTCTCACGAGCAGTACTTC. This gives the protein CSASELVTSHEQYF.

This clonotype showed up just a few times. The J gene is TRBJ2-4, the V gene TRBV11-1, with TRBD2 matching 13 bases. V lost 5 bases, J lost 2 bases, and 9 bases stayed unmatched. Germline V gene sequence: CDR1 SGHAT, CDR2 FQDESV (reference sequence). The CDR3 spans 18 residues. The CDR3 DNA reads as TGTGCCAGCAGCACCACTAGCGGGGGGGCAGGGACCAAAAACATTCAGTACTTC. This codes for CASSTTSGGAGTKNIQYF. The full variable domain, completed using reference TRBV11-1 and TRBJ2-4, is EAEVAQSPRYKITEKSQAVAFWCDPISGHATLYWYRQILGQGPELLVQFQDESVVDDSQLPKDRFSAERLKGVDSTLKIQPAELGDSAMYLCASSTTSGGAGTKNIQYFGAGTRLSVL.

The chain recombines TRBV7-8 with TRBJ2-7; D not resolved. Germline V gene data show CDR1 as SGHVS and CDR2 as FQNEAQ. The V gene lost 4 bases and the J gene lost 2 bases, with 15 bases spanning the gap. CDR3 size: 15 residues. CDR3 coding DNA: TGTGCCAGCAGCTACCCCCAGCCCTCCGCCTACGAGCAGTACTTC. This encodes CASSYPQPSAYEQYF.

This clonotype was seen many times. The chain links TRBV5-1 to TRBJ1-1; 9 nucleotides match TRBD1. J lost 3 bases, V lost 4 bases, and 4 bases had no gene match. The CDR3 covers 14 residues. Germline-derived CDR1 and CDR2 are SGHRS and YFSETQ. CDR3 region: CASSPGTGYTEAFF. DNA of the CDR3: TGCGCCAGCAGCCCTGGGACAGGGTACACTGAAGCTTTCTTT.

This sequence joins TRBV7-8 and TRBJ2-1; 7 bases fit TRBD2. J gave up 4 bases and V 5 bases, and 11 bases lay outside the gene matches. Germline values: CDR1 SGHVS, CDR2 FQNEAQ. This CDR3 is built from 16 residues. The CDR3 region has the DNA TGTGCCAGCAGCCTCGGACTAGGAACGGAGTACAATGAGCAGTTCTTC. Protein sequence: CASSLGLGTEYNEQFF. Full variable domain (rest looked up from reference TRBV7-8 and TRBJ2-1): GAGVSQSPRYKVAKRGQDVALRCDPISGHVSLFWYQQALGQGPEFLTYFQNEAQLDKSGLPSDRFFAERPEGSVSTLKIQRTQQEDSAVYLCASSLGLGTEYNEQFFGPGTRLTVL.

This clonotype was found many times. J is TRBJ1-4 and V is TRBV7-9; D unresolved. The CDR3 contains 15 residues. Trimming removed 1 base from V and 5 bases from J, with 11 bases in between. The germline V gene encodes CDR1 SEHNR and CDR2 FQNEAQ (reference sequence). This chain's CDR3 is CASSLGGGSNEKLFF. In DNA, the CDR3 is TGTGCCAGCAGCTTAGGCGGCGGATCAAATGAAAAACTGTTTTTT.

This clonotype was picked up a small number of times. This chain uses TRBV12-3 or TRBV12-4 with TRBJ2-7, with a weak D call TRBD1 (5 bases). V was cut by 5 bases and J by 7 bases, with 21 bases left in between. The CDR3 runs 15 residues. CDR3 nucleotide sequence: TGTGCCAGCAGTCAGGGCGGTATGGGGCCGAGGGAGCAGTACTTC. Its protein product is CASSQGGMGPREQYF.

This clonotype was detected only a few times. J is TRBJ2-5 and V is TRBV4-1; 8 bases are shared with TRBD2. Germline assignment: CDR1 MGHRA and CDR2 YSYEKL. J was trimmed by 5 bases and V by 2 bases; bases with no gene match: 7. The CDR3 totals 15 residues. The CDR3 loop is CASSQTLAGSETQYF. The CDR3 DNA sequence: TGCGCCAGCAGCCAAACCTTAGCGGGATCGGAGACCCAGTACTTC.

The chain recombines TRBV12-3 or TRBV12-4 with TRBJ1-1, with 9 bases identical to TRBD1. The CDR3 has 12 residues. J gave up 8 bases and V 6 bases, and 4 bases lay outside the gene matches. CDR3 protein: CASRRDRAEAFF. The CDR3 coding sequence is TGTGCCAGCAGACGGGACAGGGCCGAAGCTTTCTTT.

This sequence joins TRBV15 and TRBJ2-3, with D possibly TRBD2 on 5 matching bases. Deletions cut 2 bases from V and 6 bases from J, with 12 bases between. Germline V lookup: CDR1 LNHNV, CDR2 YYDKDF (reference sequence). This CDR3 has 14 amino acids. The CDR3 coding sequence is TGTGCCACCAGCAGATCTCCGGAGGTTGATACGCAGTATTTT. This gives the protein CATSRSPEVDTQYF.

This clonotype was seen repeatedly, ten times or more. V gene TRBV10-3 combines with J gene TRBJ2-5; 9 positions agree with TRBD1. Per the germline V gene, CDR1 is ENHRY and CDR2 is SYGVKD. CDR3 length: 15 amino acids. V lost 4 bases to trimming and J lost 3 bases; unmatched junction nucleotides: 6. CDR3 protein: CAISASGTGKETQYF. The CDR3 nucleotides are TGTGCCATCAGTGCATCCGGGACAGGGAAAGAGACCCAGTACTTC.

This clonotype was counted only a few times. The V and J genes are TRBV14 and TRBJ2-1, with TRBD2 matching 9 bases. Germline lookup yields CDR1 SGHDN and CDR2 FVKESK. Trimming cost V 3 bases and J 5 bases; bases outside gene matches: 8. The length of the CDR3 is 16 residues. CDR3 sequence: CASSQRSGRIHNEQFF. As DNA, the CDR3 is TGTGCCAGCAGCCAGCGTAGCGGGAGAATCCACAATGAGCAGTTCTTC.

V is TRBV15 and J is TRBJ2-3, with D maybe TRBD2 (5 bases). The V end lost 8 bases, the J end lost 7 bases, and 13 bases lay between the germline ends. The CDR3 is 12 amino acids. CDR1 and CDR2 (germline): LNHNV, YYDKDF (reference sequence). The CDR3, as DNA: TGTGCCACCGGAGAGGGCGCGAATACGCAGTATTTT. This gives the protein CATGEGANTQYF.

This clonotype was counted only a few times. The genes are TRBV25-1 and TRBJ2-3, with D maybe TRBD1 (6 bases). The CDR3 is 16 residues long. Trimming cost V 1 base and J 2 bases, with 13 bases left between them. Germline V lookup: CDR1 MGHDK, CDR2 SYGVNS. In DNA, the CDR3 is TGTGCCAGCAGTGAATTGAGGGGGTTTACCACAGATACGCAGTATTTT. It yields the protein CASSELRGFTTDTQYF.

This clonotype showed up many times. V and J are TRBV5-5 and TRBJ2-5; the D is unclear. The V and J ends lost 1 base and 2 bases respectively, with 12 bases between them. CDR3 size: 15 residues. From germline, CDR1 is SGHKS and CDR2 YYEKEE (reference sequence). The chain's CDR3 is CASSLWASAQETQYF. CDR3 coding DNA: TGTGCCAGCAGCTTGTGGGCCAGCGCGCAAGAGACCCAGTACTTC.

The J gene is TRBJ2-5, the V gene TRBV20-1; D is undetermined. There are 12 residues in the CDR3. Germline CDR1 and CDR2: DFQATT and SNEGSKA (reference sequence). In DNA form, the CDR3 reads TGCAGCGGCCCGCCGTCTAGAGAGACCCAGTACTTC. Amino acid sequence: CSGPPSRETQYF.

The genes are TRBV29-1 and TRBJ2-7; D is tentatively TRBD1 or TRBD2 (5 bases each). The germline V gene has CDR1 SQVTM and CDR2 ANQGSEA. V lost 6 bases and J 4 bases, leaving 19 bases between the germline ends. This CDR3 comprises 14 residues. For the CDR3, the DNA is TGCAGCGTCGCCGGGACGCCCATGACTTACGAGCAGTACTTC. Translated, it gives CSVAGTPMTYEQYF.

This clonotype was seen repeatedly, ten times or more. V is TRBV7-2 and J is TRBJ2-7; the D is unclear. This CDR3 is built from 16 residues. Trimming cost V 1 base and J 5 bases, with 18 bases left between them. Germline V gene data show CDR1 as SGHTA and CDR2 as FQGNSA. The CDR3 loop is CASSLVGLKRSNEQYF. In nucleotides, the CDR3 is TGTGCCAGCAGCTTAGTTGGTCTAAAACGGTCTAACGAGCAGTACTTC. The full variable domain, its missing parts supplied by reference TRBV7-2 and TRBJ2-7, is GAGVSQSPSNKVTEKGKDVELRCDPISGHTALYWYRQSLGQGLEFLIYFQGNSAPDKSGLPSDRFSAERTGGSVSTLTIQRTQQEDSAVYLCASSLVGLKRSNEQYFGPGTRLTVT.

The V call is TRBV7-8, the J call TRBJ2-2; D gene uncertain. Germline CDR1 SGHVS, CDR2 FQNEAQ. V shed 1 base and J shed 5 bases, with 8 bases lying between them. The CDR3 contains 14 residues. The CDR3 DNA sequence: TGTGCCAGCAGCTTAGTAGGCAGAACCGGGGAGCTGTTTTTT. Translating it yields CASSLVGRTGELFF.

Ten or more counts support this clonotype. This rearrangement joins TRBV25-1 to TRBJ2-7; 8 bases align to TRBD1. Germline CDR1 MGHDK, CDR2 SYGVNS. V was clipped by 1 base and J by 1 base; unmatched bases: 9. This CDR3 has 17 residues. CDR3 sequence reads: CASSESIVRQGSYEQYF. CDR3 DNA sequence: TGTGCCAGCAGTGAATCTATAGTGAGACAGGGGTCCTACGAGCAGTACTTC.

This clonotype turned up a few times. CDR3 coding DNA: TGCGCCAGCAGCCAAGATCGGGTGTACGGCAATCAGCCCCAGCATTTT. It specifies CASSQDRVYGNQPQHF. The rearrangement links TRBV4-3 to TRBJ1-5; D not certain. Germline V lookup: CDR1 LGHNA, CDR2 YSLEER. Deletions cut 0 bases from V and 2 bases from J, with 11 bases between. CDR3 size: 16 residues.

Note on this clonotype: Germline is not matched at one junction end, which may reflect a read error. This sequence joins TRBV12-3 or TRBV12-4 and TRBJ2-2; 9 bases agree with TRBD1. There are 19 residues in the CDR3. CDR3 region: CACSLGVFDRGSDTGELFF. The CDR3, as DNA: TGTGCCTGCAGTTTAGGGGTATTTGACAGGGGGTCGGACACCGGGGAGCTGTTTTTT.

CDR3 bases: TGTGCCAGTAGTATAGATGAAGAGACCCAGTACTTC. Protein product: CASSIDEETQYF. This rearrangement joins TRBV19 to TRBJ2-5; D call uncertain. Germline V gene sequence: CDR1 LNHDA, CDR2 SQIVND (reference sequence). This CDR3 is built from 12 residues. V was clipped by 0 bases and J by 3 bases, with 2 bases between them.

This clonotype has a count of ten or more. The rearrangement joins TRBV6-1 to TRBJ1-1; 7 bases agree with TRBD1. Germline assignment: CDR1 MNHNS and CDR2 SASEGT. V was clipped by 6 bases and J by 4 bases; unmatched bases: 5. The CDR3 has 13 residues. CDR3 nucleotides: TGTGCCAGCAGCCTGGGACAGTTCACTGAAGCTTTCTTT. Translated: CASSLGQFTEAFF.

This clonotype occurred a few times. This rearrangement joins TRBV6-1 to TRBJ1-1, with a possible D match to TRBD1 (6 bases). V was shortened by 7 bases and J by 1 base, with 13 bases between the two germline ends. This CDR3 spans 14 amino acids. CDR1 and CDR2 (germline): MNHNS, SASEGT. The CDR3 DNA sequence: TGTGCCAGCAAAAGGGAGACAGGGAACACTGAAGCTTTCTTT. This sequence encodes CASKRETGNTEAFF.

V usage is TRBV12-3 or TRBV12-4 and J usage is TRBJ2-3, with no clear D. V lost 6 bases, J lost 0 bases, and 7 bases lay in between. The CDR3 totals 13 residues. The CDR3 region has the DNA TGTGCCAGCAGGACATCTAGCACAGATACGCAGTATTTT. Its translation is CASRTSSTDTQYF.

In this sample, this clonotype turned up a few times. V usage is TRBV11-2 and J usage is TRBJ1-1; D perhaps matches TRBD1 (6 bases). Trimming cost V 2 bases and J 9 bases, with 10 bases left between them. Per germline, CDR1 SGHAT and CDR2 FQNNGV. The CDR3 has 12 amino acids. DNA for the CDR3: TGTGCCAGCAGCTTAAGTGGGGGGCAAGCTTTCTTT. It translates to CASSLSGGQAFF.

This chain links TRBV5-1 with TRBJ2-5, with 7 bases aligning to TRBD2. V trimming: 3 bases; J trimming: 1 base; junction bases outside the gene matches: 9. The CDR3 has 16 amino acids. Germline-derived CDR1 and CDR2 are SGHRS and YFSETQ. DNA for the CDR3: TGCGCCAGCAGCTCTTCCTCTTGGGGGGGCCAAGAGACCCAGTACTTC. Encoded protein: CASSSSSWGGQETQYF.

In its sample, this clonotype was seen a few times. The CDR3 region has the DNA TGCGCCAGCAGCCCCCGGCGGGGGGATGGCTACACCTTC. Translated: CASSPRRGDGYTF. V and J are TRBV4-3 and TRBJ1-2; D may be TRBD1 (5 bases). The CDR3 runs 13 residues. V was shortened by 4 bases and J by 6 bases, with 12 bases between the two germline ends. Germline V gives CDR1 LGHNA, CDR2 YSLEER.

This clonotype has at least ten counts. V gene TRBV5-1 combines with J gene TRBJ2-7; D is undetermined. The germline V and J ends were trimmed by 0 bases and 3 bases, with 7 bases remaining between them. This CDR3 spans 13 amino acids. Germline V gene sequence: CDR1 SGHRS, CDR2 YFSETQ. CDR3 region: CASSLDGLYEQYF. DNA for the CDR3: TGCGCCAGCAGCTTGGACGGTCTCTACGAGCAGTACTTC.